Listed here are 32 T cell receptor beta chains from one sample, sequenced in a study of monozygotic twins with cystic fibrosis. Data came from immunoSEQ multiplex PCR; TCRdb stores just in-frame clones and leaves some out. This repertoire shows some 10,000 clones, 85% found once; its top ten account for around 0.5%. Sequencing was performed on blood. The receptors were gathered from a man between 18 and 35 years old with cystic fibrosis.

The J gene is TRBJ2-1, the V gene TRBV30; 10 bases are a match to TRBD2. Per germline, CDR1 GTSNPN and CDR2 SVGIG (reference sequence). The ends lost 0 bases at V and 5 bases at J; junction bases unmatched: 4. This CDR3 is built from 15 residues. CDR3: CAWSVGAGGDNEQFF. CDR3 nucleotides: TGTGCCTGGAGTGTTGGAGCGGGAGGGGACAATGAGCAGTTCTTC.

The rearrangement joins TRBV5-5 to TRBJ2-1; D not resolved. Between the trimmed V and J ends, which lost 2 bases and 7 bases, there was a span of 4 bases. Per germline, CDR1 SGHKS and CDR2 YYEKEE (reference sequence). The CDR3 extends over 11 amino acids. CDR3 in DNA: TGTGCCAGCAGCTTTCTTAATGAGCAGTTCTTC. Translated: CASSFLNEQFF.

The chain employs TRBV6-5 and TRBJ2-1; 7 positions match TRBD2. The CDR3 has 13 amino acids. The V and J ends lost 9 bases and 0 bases, in that order; junction bases with no gene match: 2. CDR1 MNHEY and CDR2 SVGAGI come from the germline V gene. The CDR3, as DNA: TGTGCCAGTACTAGCGACTCCTACAATGAGCAGTTCTTC. Amino acid sequence: CASTSDSYNEQFF.

In DNA form, the CDR3 reads TGTGCCAGCAGCGGGGGGTTCGGGACTAGTAGCGACGAGCAGTACTTC. Its protein product is CASSGGFGTSSDEQYF. The V gene is TRBV7-9, the J gene TRBJ2-7, with 8 bases aligning to TRBD2. This CDR3 has 16 residues. Per germline, CDR1 SEHNR and CDR2 FQNEAQ (reference sequence). J was trimmed by 5 bases and V by 5 bases; bases with no gene match: 14.

The rearrangement links TRBV5-1 to TRBJ1-4; 8 positions agree with TRBD1. The CDR3 spans 14 residues. Trimming cost V 4 bases and J 7 bases; bases outside gene matches: 6. CDR1 is SGHRS, CDR2 YFSETQ, per germline. CDR3 sequence (DNA): TGCGCCAGCAGCACGACAGGGGAAGGTGAAAAACTGTTTTTT. This translates into CASSTTGEGEKLFF.

The rearrangement uses TRBV27 and TRBJ2-2, with TRBD2 as a possible D gene (6 bases). The ends were cut back, 4 bases at V and 4 bases at J, with 10 bases in the middle. This CDR3 region has 14 residues. CDR1 and CDR2 (germline): MNHEY, SMNVEV (reference sequence). The chain's CDR3 is CASSSGLVTGELFF. CDR3 nucleotides: TGTGCCAGCAGTTCGGGACTGGTCACCGGGGAGCTGTTTTTT.

Concerning this clone itself: One end of the junction fails to match germline, which may point to a read error. J is TRBJ2-1 and V is TRBV4-2; possible D gene TRBD1, 6 bases. Germline-derived CDR1 and CDR2 are LGHNA and YNFKEQ. The CDR3 is 12 residues long. The DNA for the CDR3 is TGTGCCAGCAGCCGGTTGGGGGACACTCTGGTCTTC. This encodes CASSRLGDTLVF.

The V gene is TRBV5-1, the J gene TRBJ2-3; D gene uncertain. The V gene's germline CDR1 is SGHRS and CDR2 YFSETQ. The CDR3 is 15 residues long. Trimming shortened V by 4 bases and J by 0 bases, and 12 bases separated the two germline ends. DNA of the CDR3: TGCGCCAGCAGCCCTGGCGTAGGGAGCACAGATACGCAGTATTTT. It codes for CASSPGVGSTDTQYF.

The CDR3 reads CASSIIAGNTGELFF. DNA for the CDR3: TGTGCCAGTAGTATCATAGCGGGTAACACCGGGGAGCTGTTTTTT. The V gene is TRBV19, the J gene TRBJ2-2, with TRBD2 matching 7 bases. The CDR3 has 15 residues. CDR1 LNHDA and CDR2 SQIVND come from the germline V gene (reference sequence). The ends lost 3 bases at V and 2 bases at J; junction bases unmatched: 3. The full variable domain, in which reference TRBV19 and TRBJ2-2 provide the parts outside the CDR3, is DGGITQSPKYLFRKEGQNVTLSCEQNLNHDAMYWYRQDPGQGLRLIYYSQIVNDFQKGDIAEGYSVSREKKESFPLTVTSAQKNPTAFYLCASSIIAGNTGELFFGEGSRLTVL.

The chain combines TRBV5-6 with TRBJ1-2; D might be TRBD1 (5 bases). Trimming cost V 1 base and J 8 bases, with 12 bases left between them. Germline loops: CDR1 SGHDT, CDR2 YYEEEE. CDR3 size: 13 residues. The CDR3: CASSLMGEGGYTF. CDR3 DNA sequence: TGTGCCAGCAGCTTGATGGGGGAGGGAGGCTACACCTTC.

The chain couples TRBV28 to TRBJ1-1, with a possible D match to TRBD1 (5 bases). The V end was cut by 8 bases, the J end by 6 bases, with 19 bases between. This CDR3 has 14 residues. Germline V gene data show CDR1 as MDHEN and CDR2 as SYDVKM. CDR3 residues: CASVHFRGPSEAFF. The CDR3 coding sequence is TGTGCCAGCGTTCACTTTAGGGGCCCGTCTGAAGCTTTCTTT.

The chain is built from TRBV11-2 and TRBJ2-7, with TRBD2 matching over 8 bases. Germline CDR1 reads SGHAT; CDR2 reads FQNNGV. The CDR3 contains 15 residues. The J segment lost 2 bases and the V segment lost 0 bases, leaving 3 bases of the junction unmatched. In DNA form, the CDR3 reads TGTGCCAGCAGCTTAGATTCGGGACTAGCCTACGAGCAGTACTTC. Its protein product is CASSLDSGLAYEQYF.

This clone was seen a few times. This chain links TRBV30 with TRBJ1-1; D not certain. The germline V gene has CDR1 GTSNPN and CDR2 SVGIG (reference sequence). V lost 5 bases, J lost 0 bases, and 13 bases lay in between. The CDR3 extends over 14 amino acids. The CDR3 loop is CAWGSRRVNTEAFF. CDR3 bases: TGTGCCTGGGGAAGCAGGAGGGTGAACACTGAAGCTTTCTTT.

This clone was seen a handful of times. The chain uses TRBV4-1 and TRBJ1-3, with no clear D. The ends were cut back, 0 bases at V and 1 base at J, with 13 bases in the middle. Germline V CDR1 and CDR2: MGHRA, YSYEKL. This CDR3 contains 17 residues. The CDR3 sequence is CASSQENRPQSGNTIYF. Here the CDR3 DNA reads TGCGCCAGCAGCCAAGAAAATCGACCGCAGTCTGGAAACACCATATATTTT.

The rearrangement joins TRBV6-5 to TRBJ1-2; D may be TRBD1 (5 bases). The CDR3 is 16 residues long. Trimming pared 2 bases from V and 9 bases from J, leaving 22 bases between. Looked up from germline, CDR1 is MNHEY and CDR2 is SVGAGI. The CDR3 reads CASSYLGVGVPVRYTF. Here the CDR3 DNA reads TGTGCCAGCAGTTACCTGGGGGTAGGGGTGCCGGTTCGCTACACCTTC.

This clone is a singleton in its sample. V is TRBV28 and J is TRBJ2-7; 8 bases align to TRBD2. This CDR3 has 15 amino acids. V dropped 3 bases and J dropped 2; count of bases not matched to a gene: 6. CDR1 and CDR2 from the germline V gene are MDHEN and SYDVKM. The CDR3 loop is CASSFPSGSAYEQYF. The DNA for the CDR3 is TGTGCCAGCAGTTTCCCTAGCGGGTCTGCCTACGAGCAGTACTTC.

In its sample, this clone was seen once. The chain employs TRBV6-6 and TRBJ1-2; TRBD1 agrees at 10 bases. V lost 6 bases and J lost 7; bases outside the gene matches: 8. Per germline, CDR1 MNHNY and CDR2 SVGAGI (reference sequence). This CDR3 has 14 residues. CDR3 nucleotides: TGTGCCAGCAGGCCGGGACAGGGGTCGAGTGGCTACACCTTC. This sequence encodes CASRPGQGSSGYTF.

The V and J genes are TRBV10-3 and TRBJ1-4; TRBD1 matches at 7 bases. Per germline, CDR1 ENHRY and CDR2 SYGVKD. The CDR3 is made up of 13 amino acids. V lost 6 bases, J lost 8 bases, and 6 bases stayed unmatched. CDR3 residues: CAIRTGLEEKLFF. In DNA form, the CDR3 reads TGTGCCATCAGGACAGGGCTGGAGGAAAAACTGTTTTTT.

The chain is built from TRBV9 and TRBJ2-3, with D unresolved. The ends were cut back, 2 bases at V and 1 base at J, with 14 bases in the middle. Germline V gene sequence: CDR1 SGDLS, CDR2 YYNGEE. The CDR3 covers 16 residues. The CDR3 region has the DNA TGTGCCAGCAGCGTGGGTGCGGCGGCGGGCACAGATACGCAGTATTTT. It yields the protein CASSVGAAAGTDTQYF. Full variable domain (missing parts from reference TRBV9 and TRBJ2-3): DSGVTQTPKHLITATGQRVTLRCSPRSGDLSVYWYQQSLDQGLQFLIQYYNGEERAKGNILERFSAQQFPDLHSELNLSSLELGDSALYFCASSVGAAAGTDTQYFGPGTRLTVL.

The chain couples TRBV28 to TRBJ1-2, with D hard to call. V lost 2 bases and J 8 bases, leaving 12 bases between the germline ends. The CDR3 consists of 13 residues. In germline, CDR1 is MDHEN, CDR2 SYDVKM. The chain's CDR3 is CASSLEMVGGYTF. The DNA for the CDR3 is TGTGCCAGCAGTTTAGAGATGGTTGGAGGCTACACCTTC.

The CDR3 loop is CASSRQEEAFF. DNA of the CDR3: TGTGCCAGCAGTCGACAGGAAGAAGCTTTCTTT. The V call is TRBV6-5, the J call TRBJ1-1, with D maybe TRBD1 (6 bases). The germline CDR1 and CDR2 sequences are MNHEY and SVGAGI. The ends were cut back, 5 bases at V and 8 bases at J, with 9 bases in the middle. The CDR3 is 11 amino acids.

The rearrangement joins TRBV19 to TRBJ1-5; D unresolved. The CDR3 consists of 16 residues. With 3 bases removed from V and 7 bases from J, the gap between germline ends came to 19 bases. Germline V gene sequence: CDR1 LNHDA, CDR2 SQIVND (reference sequence). In nucleotides, the CDR3 is TGTGCCAGTAGTATGGAGGTAGGGTGGAGGTACCAGCCCCAGCATTTT. Encoded protein: CASSMEVGWRYQPQHF. The full variable domain, completed using reference TRBV19 and TRBJ1-5, is DGGITQSPKYLFRKEGQNVTLSCEQNLNHDAMYWYRQDPGQGLRLIYYSQIVNDFQKGDIAEGYSVSREKKESFPLTVTSAQKNPTAFYLCASSMEVGWRYQPQHFGDGTRLSIL.

V usage is TRBV6-1 and J usage is TRBJ2-3; 11 bases are a match to TRBD2. CDR3 length: 18 residues. Germline V CDR1 and CDR2: MNHNS, SASEGT. V shed 2 bases, J shed 4 bases, and the junction held 11 bases outside the gene matches. In nucleotides, the CDR3 is TGTGCCAGCAGTGAAAGCGGGACTAGCGGTGGTTGGGCAGATACGCAGTATTTT. This gives the protein CASSESGTSGGWADTQYF.

This clone was seen a few times. The chain uses TRBV7-9 and TRBJ1-6; no definite D call. The V and J ends lost 0 bases and 13 bases respectively, with 16 bases between them. Germline V gene lookup returns CDR1 SEHNR and CDR2 FQNEAQ (reference sequence). The CDR3 has 15 amino acids. CDR3 sequence reads: CASSLAGRGNIPLHF. The CDR3 coding sequence is TGTGCCAGCAGCTTAGCAGGTCGGGGTAATATTCCCCTCCACTTT.

The chain links TRBV4-1 to TRBJ1-5; 8 nucleotides match TRBD1. CDR1 MGHRA and CDR2 YSYEKL come from the germline V gene. This CDR3 is built from 14 residues. The V gene end was trimmed by 4 bases and the J gene end by 5 bases; junction bases not matched to a gene: 4. CDR3 DNA sequence: TGCGCCAGCAGCCTCGACAGGGGAGATCAGCCCCAGCATTTT. This sequence encodes CASSLDRGDQPQHF.

The gene calls are TRBV29-1 and TRBJ2-5, with a weak D call TRBD2 (5 bases). From germline, CDR1 is SQVTM and CDR2 ANQGSEA. CDR3 length: 15 amino acids. Deletions cut 5 bases from V and 2 bases from J, with 18 bases between. The CDR3 protein is CSVLPRLEVQETQYF. The DNA of the CDR3 is TGCAGCGTTCTCCCCAGGTTGGAGGTTCAAGAGACCCAGTACTTC. The variable domain in full, with the rest retrieved from reference TRBV29-1 and TRBJ2-5, is SAVISQKPSRDICQRGTSLTIQCQVDSQVTMMFWYRQQPGQSLTLIATANQGSEATYESGFVIDKFPISRPNLTFSTLTVSNMSPEDSSIYLCSVLPRLEVQETQYFGPGTRLLVL.

The genes are TRBV10-3 and TRBJ1-4; weak D call: TRBD1 (5 bases). This CDR3 spans 15 amino acids. V lost 3 bases and J 3 bases, leaving 11 bases between the germline ends. The germline V gene encodes CDR1 ENHRY and CDR2 SYGVKD. The CDR3 DNA reads TGTGCCATCAGTGACCTGGGGCAGGCTAATGAAAAACTGTTTTTT. This sequence encodes CAISDLGQANEKLFF.

The chain links TRBV6-6 to TRBJ1-1; 8 bases fit TRBD1. The V gene end was trimmed by 5 bases and the J gene end by 9 bases; junction bases not matched to a gene: 11. Germline-derived CDR1 and CDR2 are MNHNY and SVGAGI (reference sequence). The CDR3 runs 14 residues. The CDR3: CASSLDRAKAQAFF. CDR3 DNA: TGTGCCAGCAGTCTGGACAGGGCCAAGGCCCAAGCTTTCTTT.

The gene calls are TRBV2 and TRBJ2-3; maybe TRBD1 (6 bases). CDR1 is SNHLY and CDR2 is FYNNEI in the germline V gene. Deletions cut 10 bases from V and 0 bases from J, with 8 bases between. The CDR3 length is 12 residues. The CDR3 protein is CAKTGSTDTQYF. The CDR3 DNA is TGTGCCAAAACAGGGAGCACAGATACGCAGTATTTT.

The rearrangement links TRBV27 to TRBJ2-1; a weak D match, TRBD1 (5 bases). Trimming cost V 2 bases and J 6 bases, with 14 bases left between them. Germline V lookup: CDR1 MNHEY, CDR2 SMNVEV (reference sequence). This CDR3 contains 15 residues. The CDR3 region is CASSLIKTTANEQFF. CDR3 sequence (DNA): TGTGCCAGCAGTTTAATAAAAACGACAGCCAATGAGCAGTTCTTC.

J is TRBJ1-3 and V is TRBV10-3; a possible D gene is TRBD1 (6 bases). V lost 11 bases and J 2 bases, leaving 22 bases between the germline ends. The CDR3 is made up of 16 amino acids. Germline V gene lookup returns CDR1 ENHRY and CDR2 SYGVKD. CDR3 nucleotide sequence: TGTGCCGGGGGGGGGCAGGTCGGCCCTCCTGGAAACACCATATATTTT. Encoded protein: CAGGGQVGPPGNTIYF.

The rearrangement uses TRBV11-2 and TRBJ1-3; D gene ambiguous. Germline V gene lookup returns CDR1 SGHAT and CDR2 FQNNGV. V was pared by 2 bases and J by 4 bases, with 15 bases between. This CDR3 contains 16 residues. The CDR3 DNA follows: TGTGCCAGCAGCTTATGGTTTGTGGGCAACGGAAACACCATATATTTT. Translated: CASSLWFVGNGNTIYF.